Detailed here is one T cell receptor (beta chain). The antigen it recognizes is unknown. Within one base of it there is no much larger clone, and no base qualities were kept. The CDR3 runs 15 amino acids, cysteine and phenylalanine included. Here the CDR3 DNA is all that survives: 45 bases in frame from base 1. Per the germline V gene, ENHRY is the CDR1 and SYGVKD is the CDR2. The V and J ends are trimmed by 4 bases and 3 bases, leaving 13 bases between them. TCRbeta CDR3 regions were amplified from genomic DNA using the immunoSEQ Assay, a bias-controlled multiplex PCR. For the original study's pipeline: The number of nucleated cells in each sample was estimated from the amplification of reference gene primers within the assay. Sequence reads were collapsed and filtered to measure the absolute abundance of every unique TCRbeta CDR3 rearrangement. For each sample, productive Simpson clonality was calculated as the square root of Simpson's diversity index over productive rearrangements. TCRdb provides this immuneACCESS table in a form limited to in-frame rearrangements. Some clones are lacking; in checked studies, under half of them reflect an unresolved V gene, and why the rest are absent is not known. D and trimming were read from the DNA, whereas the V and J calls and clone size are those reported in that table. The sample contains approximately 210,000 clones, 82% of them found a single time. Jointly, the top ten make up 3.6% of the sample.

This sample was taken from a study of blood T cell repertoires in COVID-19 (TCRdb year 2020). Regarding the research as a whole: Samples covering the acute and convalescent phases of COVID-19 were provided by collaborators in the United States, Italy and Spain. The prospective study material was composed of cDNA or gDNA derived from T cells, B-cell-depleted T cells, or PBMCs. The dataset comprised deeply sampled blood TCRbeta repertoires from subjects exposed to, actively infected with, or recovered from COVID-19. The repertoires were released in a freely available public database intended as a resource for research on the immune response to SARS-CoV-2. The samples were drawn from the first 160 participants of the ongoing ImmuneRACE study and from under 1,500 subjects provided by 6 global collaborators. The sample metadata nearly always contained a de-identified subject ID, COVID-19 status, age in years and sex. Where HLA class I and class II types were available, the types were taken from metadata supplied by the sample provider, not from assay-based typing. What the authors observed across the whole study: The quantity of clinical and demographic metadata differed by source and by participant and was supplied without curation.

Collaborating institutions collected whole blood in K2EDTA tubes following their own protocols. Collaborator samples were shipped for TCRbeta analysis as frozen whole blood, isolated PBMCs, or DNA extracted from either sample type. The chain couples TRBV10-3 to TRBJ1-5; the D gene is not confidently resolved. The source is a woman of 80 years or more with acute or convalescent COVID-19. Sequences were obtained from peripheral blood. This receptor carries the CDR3 CAISVGQTNNQPQHF. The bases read TGTGCCATCAGTGTTGGGCAGACGAACAATCAGCCCCAGCATTTT.